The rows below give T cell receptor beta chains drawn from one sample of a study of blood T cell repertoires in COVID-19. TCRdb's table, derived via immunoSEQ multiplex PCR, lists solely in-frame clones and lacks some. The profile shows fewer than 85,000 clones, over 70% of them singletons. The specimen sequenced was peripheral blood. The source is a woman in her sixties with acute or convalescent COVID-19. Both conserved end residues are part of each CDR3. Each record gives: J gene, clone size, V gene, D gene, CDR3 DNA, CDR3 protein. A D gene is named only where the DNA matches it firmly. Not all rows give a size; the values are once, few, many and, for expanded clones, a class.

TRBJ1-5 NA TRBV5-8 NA TGTGCCAGCAGCGGCTCGGGAGCCCGCAATCAGCCCCAGCATTTT CASSGSGARNQPQHF
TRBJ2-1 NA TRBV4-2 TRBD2 TGTGCCAGCAGCCAAGTGGGGACTAGCGGGATTAATGAGCAGTTCTTC CASSQVGTSGINEQFF
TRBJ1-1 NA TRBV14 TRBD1 TGTGCCAGCAGCCTGTTGACAGGGGGCACTGAAGCTTTCTTT CASSLLTGGTEAFF
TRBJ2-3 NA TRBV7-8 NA TGTGCCAGCAGCTTAAGTTCGAGTAGCGGAGGATTCAGGGTTTATACGCAGTATTTT CASSLSSSSGGFRVYTQYF
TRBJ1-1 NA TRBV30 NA TGTGCCTGGACCCTGGGGGGGGAAGCTTTCTTT CAWTLGGEAFF
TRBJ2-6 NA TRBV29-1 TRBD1 TGCAGCGCCCGGGACAGCTCTGGGGCCAACGTCCTGACTTTC CSARDSSGANVLTF
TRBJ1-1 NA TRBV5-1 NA TGCGCCAGCAGCTTTGGCCAGGGGAACACTGAAGCTTTCTTT CASSFGQGNTEAFF
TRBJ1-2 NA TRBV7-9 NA TGTGCCAGCAGCCAACAGGGAGCTAACTATGGCTACACCTTC CASSQQGANYGYTF
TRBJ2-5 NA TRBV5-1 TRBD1 TGCGCCAGCAGCTTGGCCGGGACAGAAGAAGAGACCCAGTACTTC CASSLAGTEEETQYF
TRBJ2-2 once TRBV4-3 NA TGCGCCAGCAGCCAAGAATTTCTTACACCCGGGGAGCTGTTTTTT CASSQEFLTPGELFF
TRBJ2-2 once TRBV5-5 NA TGTGCCAGCAGCTTGGAGGCGGGTGTCGCCGGGGAGCTGTTTTTT CASSLEAGVAGELFF
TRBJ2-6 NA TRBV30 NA TGTGCCTGGAATCCAGGTACTGGGGCCAACGTCCTGACTTTC CAWNPGTGANVLTF
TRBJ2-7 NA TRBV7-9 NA TGTGCCAGCAGCTTCGGGGTCTACGAGCAGTACTTC CASSFGVYEQYF
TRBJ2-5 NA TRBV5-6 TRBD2 TGTGCCAGCAGCACGACTAGCGGGGGGAGGCAAGAGACCCAGTACTTC CASSTTSGGRQETQYF
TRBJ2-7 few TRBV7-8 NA TGTGCCAGCAGCTTAACCCGGGACTCCTCTTCCGAGCAGTACTTC CASSLTRDSSSEQYF
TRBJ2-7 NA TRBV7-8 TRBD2 TGTGCCAGCACCCCGGGCCTAGCGGTGTCCTACGAGCAGTACTTC CASTPGLAVSYEQYF
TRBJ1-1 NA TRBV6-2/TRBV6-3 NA TGTGCCAGCAGTTTTGTAAACACTGAAGCTTTCTTT CASSFVNTEAFF
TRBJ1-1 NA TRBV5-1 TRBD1 TGCGCCAGCAGCCCGACAGGGGGCATGAACACTGAAGCTTTCTTT CASSPTGGMNTEAFF
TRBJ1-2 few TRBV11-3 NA TGTGCCAGCAGCTTAGCCCCCACAGGGCCGACGGGCTACACCTTC CASSLAPTGPTGYTF
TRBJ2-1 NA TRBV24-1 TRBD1 TGTGCCACCAGTGATGGGCGGACAGGGGGCTATGAGCAGTTCTTC CATSDGRTGGYEQFF
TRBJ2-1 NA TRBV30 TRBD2 TGTGCCTGGAGTGTCAAAGCGGGATACAATGAGCAGTTCTTC CAWSVKAGYNEQFF
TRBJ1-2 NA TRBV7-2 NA TGTGCCAGCAGCCGGGACAAAGGGGACTATGGCTACACCTTC CASSRDKGDYGYTF
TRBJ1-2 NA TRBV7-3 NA TGTGCCAGCAGCCAAAGGCCAGGGTTGTATGGCTACACCTTC CASSQRPGLYGYTF
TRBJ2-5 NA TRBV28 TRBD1 TGTGCCAGCAGTAGACAGGGGGGCGTCAAGACCCAGTACTTC CASSRQGGVKTQYF
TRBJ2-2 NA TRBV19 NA TGTGCCAGTAGCCTACGGGGTACCGGGGAGCTGTTTTTT CASSLRGTGELFF
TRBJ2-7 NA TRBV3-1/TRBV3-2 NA TGTGCCAGCAGCCCTGGGGGGTTTGGCAACGAGCAGTACTTC CASSPGGFGNEQYF
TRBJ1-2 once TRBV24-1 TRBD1 TGTGCCACCAGTGAAAAGGATCGAGACAGGGGTAACTATGGCTACACCTTC CATSEKDRDRGNYGYTF
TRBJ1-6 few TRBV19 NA TGTGCCAGTAGTCCAGGGCCCCCAAACTCCTATAATTCACCCCTCCACTTT CASSPGPPNSYNSPLHF
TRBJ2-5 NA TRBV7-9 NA TGTGCCAGCAGCTTAGCGCACGGCGGGGAGACCCAGTACTTC CASSLAHGGETQYF
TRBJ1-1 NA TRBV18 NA TGTGCCAGCTCACCGGATATGGACATCCCCACTGAAGCTTTCTTT CASSPDMDIPTEAFF
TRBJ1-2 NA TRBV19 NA TGTGCCAGTTCTACTACAGGAACTTTTAACTATGGCTACACCTTC CASSTTGTFNYGYTF
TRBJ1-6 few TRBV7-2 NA TGTGCCAGCAGCTTAGTTCCAGTATATTCACCCCTCCACTTT CASSLVPVYSPLHF
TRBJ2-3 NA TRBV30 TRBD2 TGTGCCTGGTCGAGACTAGCGGGAGCCACAGATACGCAGTATTTT CAWSRLAGATDTQYF
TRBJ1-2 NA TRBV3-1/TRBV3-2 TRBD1 TGTGCCAGCTGGGACAGGGGGCAGAGTGGCTACACCTTC CASWDRGQSGYTF
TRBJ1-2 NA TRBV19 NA TGTGCCAGCGCTGGGGCACAGGGTCAGAGTGAAGGCTACACCTTC CASAGAQGQSEGYTF
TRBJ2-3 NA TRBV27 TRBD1 TGTGCCAGCAGTTCGGACAGGGCAAGCACAGATACGCAGTATTTT CASSSDRASTDTQYF
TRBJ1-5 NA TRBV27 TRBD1 TGTGCCAGCAGTTTAGGACAGGGGTGGCAGCCCCAGCATTTT CASSLGQGWQPQHF
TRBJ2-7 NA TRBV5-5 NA TGTGCCAGCAGCTTGGTAGCCAGATCCTACGAGCAGTACTTC CASSLVARSYEQYF
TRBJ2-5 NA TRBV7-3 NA TGTGCCAGCAGCCTCGGGGTTCGGGAGACCCAGTACTTC CASSLGVRETQYF
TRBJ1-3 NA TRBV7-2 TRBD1 TGTGCCAGCAGCCCCGAGATCGGACAGGCGGTAAACACCATATATTTT CASSPEIGQAVNTIYF